The TCR beta chain described here comes from a study of human CD8 memory T cell subsets. Notes on the study in general: Stem-like memory T cell repertoires seemed more diverse than precursor exhausted ones by Chao1 estimates. T cell repertoires from the stem-like memory and precursor exhausted subsets showed minimal mutual overlap.

Germline loops: CDR1 SGHRS, CDR2 YFSETQ. The CDR3 is 15 residues long. Negative magnetic separation was used for the enrichment of total CD8+ T cells. Duplicate vials of 150,000 sorted CD8+ T cells per subset supplied the RNA. UMI-labeled 5' RACE was used, and it produced the TCR beta libraries. TCRdb re-called the 5' RACE reads and gives one entry per CDR3 protein, without DNA. The listing records about 6,700 distinct CDR3 sequences. This clonotype is labeled medium-sized (0.01 to 0.1%) based on frequency. Its antigen remains unknown. This TCR derives from a human donor in good health. Sequencing input: CD8+ T cells from PBMCs. The rearrangement joins TRBV5-1 to TRBJ2-7; TCRdb's D call, TRBD1, is unchecked because there is no DNA. The CDR3: CASSLAPGGAYEQYF.